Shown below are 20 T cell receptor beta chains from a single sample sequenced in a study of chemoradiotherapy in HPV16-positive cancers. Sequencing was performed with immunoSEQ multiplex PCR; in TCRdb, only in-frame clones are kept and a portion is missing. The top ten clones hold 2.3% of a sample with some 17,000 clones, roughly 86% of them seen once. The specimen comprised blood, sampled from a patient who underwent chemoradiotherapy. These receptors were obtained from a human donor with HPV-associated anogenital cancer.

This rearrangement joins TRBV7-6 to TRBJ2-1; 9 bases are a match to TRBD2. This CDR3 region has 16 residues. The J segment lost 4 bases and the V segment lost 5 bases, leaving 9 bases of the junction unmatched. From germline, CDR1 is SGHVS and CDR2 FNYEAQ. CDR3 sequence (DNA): TGTGCCAGCAGCCCCCCTGGCGGGAGGGGGTACAATGAGCAGTTCTTC. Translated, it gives CASSPPGGRGYNEQFF.

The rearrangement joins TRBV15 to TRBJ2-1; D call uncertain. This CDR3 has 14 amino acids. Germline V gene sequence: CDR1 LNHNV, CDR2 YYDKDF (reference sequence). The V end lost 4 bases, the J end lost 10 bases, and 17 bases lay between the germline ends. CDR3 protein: CATSIFPAPSEQFF. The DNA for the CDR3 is TGTGCCACCAGCATTTTCCCGGCCCCCAGCGAGCAGTTCTTC.

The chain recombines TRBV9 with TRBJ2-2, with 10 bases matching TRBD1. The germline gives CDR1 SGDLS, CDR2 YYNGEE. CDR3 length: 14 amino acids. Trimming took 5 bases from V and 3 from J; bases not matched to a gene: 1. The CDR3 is CASRDRGDTGELFF. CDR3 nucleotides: TGTGCCAGCAGGGACAGGGGGGACACCGGGGAGCTGTTTTTT.

The CDR3 DNA sequence: TGTGCCTGGAGTTGGGGGGGCACAGATACGCAGTATTTT. Its protein is CAWSWGGTDTQYF. This sequence joins TRBV30 and TRBJ2-3, with D tentatively TRBD2 (6 bases). Germline V gene lookup returns CDR1 GTSNPN and CDR2 SVGIG (reference sequence). CDR3 length equals 13 residues. V was pared by 2 bases and J by 1 base, with 7 bases between. The full variable domain, rest sourced from reference TRBV30 and TRBJ2-3, is SQTIHQWPATLVQPVGSPLSLECTVEGTSNPNLYWYRQAAGRGLQLLFYSVGIGQISSEVPQNLSASRPQDRQFILSSKKLLLSDSGFYLCAWSWGGTDTQYFGPGTRLTVL.

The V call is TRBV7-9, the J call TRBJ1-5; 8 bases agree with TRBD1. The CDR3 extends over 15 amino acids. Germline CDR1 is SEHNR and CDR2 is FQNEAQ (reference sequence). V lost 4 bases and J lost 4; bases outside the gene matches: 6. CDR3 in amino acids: CASSSDRARNQPQHF. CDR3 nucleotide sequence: TGTGCCAGCAGCTCGGACAGGGCAAGGAATCAGCCCCAGCATTTT.

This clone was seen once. The CDR3 sequence is CAWSVQGVTEAFF. The CDR3, as DNA: TGTGCCTGGAGTGTACAGGGAGTCACTGAAGCTTTCTTT. The chain combines TRBV30 with TRBJ1-1; the D gene is possibly TRBD1 (6 bases). The CDR3 runs 13 residues. The germline V gene has CDR1 GTSNPN and CDR2 SVGIG (reference sequence). Trimming shortened V by 0 bases and J by 4 bases, and 9 bases separated the two germline ends.

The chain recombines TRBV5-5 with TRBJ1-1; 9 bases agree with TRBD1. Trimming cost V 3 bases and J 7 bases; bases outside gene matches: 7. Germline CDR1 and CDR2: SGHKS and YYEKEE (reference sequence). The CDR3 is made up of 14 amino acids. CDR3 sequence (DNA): TGTGCCAGCAGCTGGGACAGGGCGCGCCTTGAAGCTTTCTTT. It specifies CASSWDRARLEAFF.

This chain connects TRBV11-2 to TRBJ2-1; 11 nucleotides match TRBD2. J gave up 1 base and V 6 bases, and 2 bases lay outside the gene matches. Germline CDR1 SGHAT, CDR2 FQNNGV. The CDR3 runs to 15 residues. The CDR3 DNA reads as TGTGCCAGCAGTCGACTAGCGGGGTCCTACAATGAGCAGTTCTTC. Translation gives CASSRLAGSYNEQFF. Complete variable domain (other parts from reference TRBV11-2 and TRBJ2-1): EAGVAQSPRYKIIEKRQSVAFWCNPISGHATLYWYQQILGQGPKLLIQFQNNGVVDDSQLPKDRFSAERLKGVDSTLKIQPAKLEDSAVYLCASSRLAGSYNEQFFGPGTRLTVL.

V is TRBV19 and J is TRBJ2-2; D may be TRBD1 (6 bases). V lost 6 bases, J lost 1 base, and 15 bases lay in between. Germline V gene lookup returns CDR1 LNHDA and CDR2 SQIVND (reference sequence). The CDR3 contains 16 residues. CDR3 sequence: CASRIQGTRNTGELFF. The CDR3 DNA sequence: TGTGCCAGTAGGATCCAGGGGACAAGGAACACCGGGGAGCTGTTTTTT. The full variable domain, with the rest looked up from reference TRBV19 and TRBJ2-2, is DGGITQSPKYLFRKEGQNVTLSCEQNLNHDAMYWYRQDPGQGLRLIYYSQIVNDFQKGDIAEGYSVSREKKESFPLTVTSAQKNPTAFYLCASRIQGTRNTGELFFGEGSRLTVL.

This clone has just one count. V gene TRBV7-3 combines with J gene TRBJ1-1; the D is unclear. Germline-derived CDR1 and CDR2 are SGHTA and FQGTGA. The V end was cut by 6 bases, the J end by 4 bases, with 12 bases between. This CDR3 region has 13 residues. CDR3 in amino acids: CASSDRGGTEAFF. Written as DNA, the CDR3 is TGTGCCAGCAGTGACCGGGGAGGCACTGAAGCTTTCTTT.

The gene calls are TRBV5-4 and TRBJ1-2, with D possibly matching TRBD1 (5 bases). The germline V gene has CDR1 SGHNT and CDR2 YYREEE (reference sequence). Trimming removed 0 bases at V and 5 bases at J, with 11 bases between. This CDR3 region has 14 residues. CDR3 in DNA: TGTGCCAGCAGCTTGGCCATGGCAGGGTATGGCTACACCTTC. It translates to CASSLAMAGYGYTF.

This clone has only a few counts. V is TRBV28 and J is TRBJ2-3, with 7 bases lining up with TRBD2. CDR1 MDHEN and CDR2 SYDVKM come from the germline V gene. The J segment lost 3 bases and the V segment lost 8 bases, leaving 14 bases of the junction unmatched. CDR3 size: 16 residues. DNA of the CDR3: TGTGCCAGCCGAACGGGGCTAGCGGATGGGACAGATACGCAGTATTTT. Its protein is CASRTGLADGTDTQYF.

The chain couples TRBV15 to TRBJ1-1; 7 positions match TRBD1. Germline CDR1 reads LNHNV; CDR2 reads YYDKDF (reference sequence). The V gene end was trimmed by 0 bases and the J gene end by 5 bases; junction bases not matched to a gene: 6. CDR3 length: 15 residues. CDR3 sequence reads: CATSRERGRGTEAFF. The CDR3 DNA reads TGTGCCACCAGCAGAGAGAGGGGGCGAGGAACTGAAGCTTTCTTT.

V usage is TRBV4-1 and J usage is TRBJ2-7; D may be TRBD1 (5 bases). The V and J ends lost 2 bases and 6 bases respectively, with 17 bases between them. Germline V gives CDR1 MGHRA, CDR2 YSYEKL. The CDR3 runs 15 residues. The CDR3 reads CASSQILGALGEQYF. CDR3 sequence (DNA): TGCGCCAGCAGCCAAATCTTAGGGGCGTTGGGCGAGCAGTACTTC.

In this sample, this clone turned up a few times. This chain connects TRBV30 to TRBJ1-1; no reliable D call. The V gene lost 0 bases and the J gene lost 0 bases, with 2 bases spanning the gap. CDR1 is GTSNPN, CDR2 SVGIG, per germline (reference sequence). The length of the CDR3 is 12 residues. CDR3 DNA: TGTGCCTGGAGTGTTATGAACACTGAAGCTTTCTTT. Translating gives CAWSVMNTEAFF. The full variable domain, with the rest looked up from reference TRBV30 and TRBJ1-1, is SQTIHQWPATLVQPVGSPLSLECTVEGTSNPNLYWYRQAAGRGLQLLFYSVGIGQISSEVPQNLSASRPQDRQFILSSKKLLLSDSGFYLCAWSVMNTEAFFGQGTRLTVV.

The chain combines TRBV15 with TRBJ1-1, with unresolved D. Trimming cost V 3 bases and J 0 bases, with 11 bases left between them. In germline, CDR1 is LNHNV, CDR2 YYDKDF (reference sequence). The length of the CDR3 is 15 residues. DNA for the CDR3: TGTGCCACCAGCAGTGCTCTTCATATGAACACTGAAGCTTTCTTT. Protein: CATSSALHMNTEAFF.

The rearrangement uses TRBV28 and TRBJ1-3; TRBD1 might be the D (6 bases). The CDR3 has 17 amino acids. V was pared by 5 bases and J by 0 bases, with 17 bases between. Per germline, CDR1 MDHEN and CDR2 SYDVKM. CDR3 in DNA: TGTGCCAGCAGTAGCCCGGGGGGGGGCAACTCTGGAAACACCATATATTTT. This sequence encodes CASSSPGGGNSGNTIYF.

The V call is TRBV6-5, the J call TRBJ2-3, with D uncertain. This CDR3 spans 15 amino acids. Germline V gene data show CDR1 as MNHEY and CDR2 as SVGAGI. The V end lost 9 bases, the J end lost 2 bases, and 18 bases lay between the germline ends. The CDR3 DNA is TGTGCCAGTTTGGTGGCTCCTCACTCCACAGATACGCAGTATTTT. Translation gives CASLVAPHSTDTQYF.

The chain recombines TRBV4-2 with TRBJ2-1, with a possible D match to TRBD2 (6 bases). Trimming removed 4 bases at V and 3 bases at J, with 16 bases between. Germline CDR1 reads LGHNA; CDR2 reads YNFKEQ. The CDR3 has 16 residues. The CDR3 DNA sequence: TGTGCCAGCAGCCGTACGCTCGGGACTGACTACAATGAGCAGTTCTTC. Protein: CASSRTLGTDYNEQFF.

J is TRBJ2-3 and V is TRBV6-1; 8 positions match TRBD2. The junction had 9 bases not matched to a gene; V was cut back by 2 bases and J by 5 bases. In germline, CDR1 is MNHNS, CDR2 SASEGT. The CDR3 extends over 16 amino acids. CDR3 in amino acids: CASSETPSLAGDTQYF. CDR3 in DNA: TGTGCCAGCAGTGAAACCCCCTCTCTAGCGGGAGATACGCAGTATTTT.